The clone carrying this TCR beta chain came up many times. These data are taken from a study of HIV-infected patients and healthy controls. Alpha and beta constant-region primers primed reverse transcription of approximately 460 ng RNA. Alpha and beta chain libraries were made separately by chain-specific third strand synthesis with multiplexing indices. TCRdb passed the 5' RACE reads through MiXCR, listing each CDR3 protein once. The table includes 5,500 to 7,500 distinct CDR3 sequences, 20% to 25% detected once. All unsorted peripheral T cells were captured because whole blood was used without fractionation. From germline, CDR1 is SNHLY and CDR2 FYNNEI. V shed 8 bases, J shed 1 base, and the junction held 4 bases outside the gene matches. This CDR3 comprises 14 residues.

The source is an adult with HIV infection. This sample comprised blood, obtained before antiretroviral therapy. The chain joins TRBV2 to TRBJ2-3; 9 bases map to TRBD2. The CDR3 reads CASGSGGRTDTQYF. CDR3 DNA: TGTGCCAGCGGAAGCGGGGGGCGCACAGATACGCAGTATTTT.